The rows below give T cell receptor beta chains drawn from one sample of a study of blood T cell repertoires in COVID-19. Libraries were prepared by immunoSEQ multiplex PCR; TCRdb keeps only in-frame clonotypes and omits some of them. Of approximately 170,000 clones listed, less than 80% are singletons. The sequenced material came from PBMCs or T cells enriched from blood (not recorded which). The receptor set was obtained from a woman in her 70s in a cohort exposed to, infected with or recovered from COVID-19 (not recorded which). Each CDR3 is given with its conserved first and last residue. Fields, in order: J gene, clone size, D gene, V gene, CDR3 DNA, CDR3 protein. The D gene is left open where the match is weak. The size entry is marked missing in some rows and otherwise reads once, few, many or a size class.

j_call: TRBJ1-1; clone_size: -; d_call: TRBD1; v_call: TRBV5-1; cdr3_nt: TGCGCCAGCAGCTTGGTGACAGGGAGGACTGAAGCTTTCTTT; cdr3_aa: CASSLVTGRTEAFF
j_call: TRBJ2-4; clone_size: -; d_call: -; v_call: TRBV3-1/TRBV3-2; cdr3_nt: TGTGCCAGCTCTTTAAAGGGGGCCAAAAACATTCAGTACTTC; cdr3_aa: CASSLKGAKNIQYF
j_call: TRBJ2-2; clone_size: -; d_call: -; v_call: TRBV14; cdr3_nt: TGTGCCAGCAGCCAAGAAGGAGGGAACACCGGGGAGCTGTTTTTT; cdr3_aa: CASSQEGGNTGELFF
j_call: TRBJ1-1; clone_size: few; d_call: -; v_call: TRBV5-1; cdr3_nt: TGCGCCAGCAGCGCTGCCGCAGGGGACACTGAAGCTTTCTTT; cdr3_aa: CASSAAAGDTEAFF
j_call: TRBJ2-2; clone_size: few; d_call: TRBD2; v_call: TRBV5-6; cdr3_nt: TGTGCCAGCAGCCGGACTAGCGGGAGGGCCGTCACCGGGGAGCTGTTTTTT; cdr3_aa: CASSRTSGRAVTGELFF
j_call: TRBJ2-1; clone_size: -; d_call: -; v_call: TRBV28; cdr3_nt: TGTGCCACCGAGCGGGCCCAGAATGAGCAGTTCTTC; cdr3_aa: CATERAQNEQFF
j_call: TRBJ1-6; clone_size: -; d_call: -; v_call: TRBV3-1/TRBV3-2; cdr3_nt: TGTGCCAGCAGCCCCAACTCCTATAATTCACCCCTCCACTTT; cdr3_aa: CASSPNSYNSPLHF
j_call: TRBJ2-2; clone_size: -; d_call: TRBD1; v_call: TRBV7-2; cdr3_nt: TGTGCCAGCAGCGGGCGACAGGGAACCACCGGGGAGCTGTTTTTT; cdr3_aa: CASSGRQGTTGELFF
j_call: TRBJ1-5; clone_size: -; d_call: -; v_call: TRBV9; cdr3_nt: TGTGCCAGCAGCGTAGCTACCAATCAGCCCCAGCATTTT; cdr3_aa: CASSVATNQPQHF
j_call: TRBJ2-5; clone_size: -; d_call: -; v_call: TRBV18; cdr3_nt: TGTGCCAGCTCACCACCCGGGAGAGGAGAGACCCAGTACTTC; cdr3_aa: CASSPPGRGETQYF